One T cell receptor beta chain is described in this entry. What it binds is unknown. Other DNA sequences in the sample encode the same CDR3. This sample is drawn from a study of siplizumab effects on memory and regulatory T cells. Broader study findings: The naive T cell population seemed more diverse than memory cells and seemed a major contributor to the alloresponse. Naive-or-memory phenotypes were unassignable for roughly 75-97% of proliferating CD4+ or CD8+ clones. The study did not confirm that proliferating Tregs from siplizumab cultures were suppressive.

Germline CDR1 reads MGHDK; CDR2 reads SYGVNS. Trimming shortened V by 4 bases and J by 7 bases, and 7 bases separated the two germline ends. The CDR3 length is 12 residues. Produced via immunoSEQ multiplex PCR; TCRdb's table is partial and in-frame only. The sample includes about 110,000 clones, roughly 90% of them seen just once. This TCR came from a human donor in good health. The chain joins TRBV25-1 to TRBJ1-4, with D uncertain. The specimen was CD4+ T cells sorted from blood. The CDR3 reads CASSGLGEKLFF. CDR3 DNA sequence: TGTGCCAGCAGTGGGTTAGGTGAAAAACTGTTTTTT.